A single sample is the source of the 14 T cell receptor beta chains below, sequenced in a study of CD8 T cells in ankylosing spondylitis. TCRdb itself ran the 5' RACE reads through MiXCR, one entry per CDR3 protein. The sample carries about 150,000 distinct CDR3 sequences, about 10% recorded once. Sequenced sample: blood, either unsorted or a sorted T cell fraction (not recorded which). The receptor source for this set is a female donor with ankylosing spondylitis or in good health (not recorded which).

This clonotype was seen a handful of times. The rearrangement joins TRBV9 to TRBJ1-6, with 7 bases aligning to TRBD1. V lost 4 bases to trimming and J lost 7 bases; unmatched junction nucleotides: 5. Per the germline V gene, CDR1 is SGDLS and CDR2 is YYNGEE. There are 14 residues in the CDR3. CDR3 coding DNA: TGTGCCAGCAGCTCCGGACAGGTGAATTCACCCCTCCACTTT. It translates to CASSSGQVNSPLHF.

This clonotype was detected a few times. The V gene is TRBV12-5, the J gene TRBJ1-2; maybe TRBD1 (6 bases). The V end lost 2 bases, the J end lost 1 base, and 14 bases lay between the germline ends. Germline CDR1 is LGHNT and CDR2 is FRNRAP. This CDR3 has 16 residues. This chain's CDR3 is CASGLRRGHLNYGYTF. The CDR3 bases are TGTGCTAGTGGTTTGAGAAGGGGACACCTTAACTATGGCTACACCTTC.

This clonotype occurred many times. The chain is built from TRBV2 and TRBJ1-1; the D is unclear. This CDR3 is 11 amino acids long. V lost 6 bases and J lost 6, with 8 bases in between. Per germline, CDR1 SNHLY and CDR2 FYNNEI. The CDR3 DNA is TGTGCCAGCAGGGTTAAGGCTGAAGCTTTCTTT. It encodes CASRVKAEAFF.

This rearrangement joins TRBV6-1 to TRBJ2-5; D gene uncertain. This CDR3 has 12 amino acids. V was clipped by 6 bases and J by 5 bases, with 10 bases between them. Germline CDR1 reads MNHNS; CDR2 reads SASEGT. The CDR3 DNA sequence: TGTGCCAGCAGCCCGTATCGGGAGACCCAGTACTTC. As protein: CASSPYRETQYF.

At least ten counts were recorded for this clonotype. The chain combines TRBV7-2 with TRBJ1-4, with D tentatively TRBD1 (5 bases). Germline V gene sequence: CDR1 SGHTA, CDR2 FQGNSA. Deletions cut 5 bases from V and 6 bases from J, with 10 bases between. This CDR3 contains 13 residues. CDR3 nucleotides: TGTGCCAGCAGCCCGGGGACCTATGAAAAACTGTTTTTT. Its translation: CASSPGTYEKLFF.

This clonotype was detected ten times or more. Because the CDR3 is missing its conserved closing phenylalanine or tryptophan, this is likely a read error. Because the CDR3's place on the DNA is in doubt, the DNA is left out and the CDR3 is given as listed by TCRdb. V gene TRBV5-4 combines with J gene TRBJ2-1; the table's D call TRBD1 went unverified against the DNA. The length of the CDR3 is 12 amino acids, counting both ends. Germline V gene sequence: CDR1 SGHNT, CDR2 YYREEE (reference sequence). The CDR3 spells CASSFPPGGEFL.

The rearrangement uses TRBV5-1 and TRBJ1-1, with 8 bases lining up with TRBD1. The CDR3 length is 16 residues. The junction had 8 bases not matched to a gene; V was cut back by 3 bases and J by 1 base. Germline CDR1 is SGHRS and CDR2 is YFSETQ. The CDR3 reads CASSSNRQGWNTEAFF. The CDR3 DNA follows: TGCGCCAGCAGCTCAAACCGACAGGGGTGGAACACTGAAGCTTTCTTT.

This clonotype was recorded many times. The chain links TRBV20-1 to TRBJ1-2; 8 bases fit TRBD1. CDR3 length equals 15 residues. Germline lookup yields CDR1 DFQATT and CDR2 SNEGSKA (reference sequence). V lost 3 bases to trimming and J lost 4 bases; unmatched junction nucleotides: 10. DNA of the CDR3: TGCAGTGCTAGCATGAGTCGAGACAGGGGCTATGGCTACACCTTC. Translated, it gives CSASMSRDRGYGYTF.

This clonotype occurred many times. The CDR3 reads CASSFTASGANVLTF. As DNA, the CDR3 is TGCGCCAGCAGCTTCACAGCGTCTGGGGCCAACGTCCTGACTTTC. The chain combines TRBV5-1 with TRBJ2-6; D gene unclear. The CDR3 spans 15 residues. In germline, CDR1 is SGHRS, CDR2 YFSETQ. Trimming left V 2 bases short and J 1 base short, with 7 bases between.

Many counts were recorded for this clonotype. The CDR3 loop is CASSQDEGQRKFF. Here the CDR3 DNA reads TGCGCCAGCAGCCAAGATGAGGGACAAAGAAAGTTCTTC. This rearrangement joins TRBV4-1 to TRBJ2-1; maybe TRBD1 (6 bases). The CDR3 totals 13 residues. V lost 0 bases and J lost 14, with 14 bases in between. The V gene's germline CDR1 is MGHRA and CDR2 YSYEKL.

CDR3 residues: CASSPTGASYEQYF. Here the CDR3 DNA reads TGTGCCAGCAGCCCGACAGGGGCGTCCTACGAGCAGTACTTC. V usage is TRBV5-6 and J usage is TRBJ2-7; 8 positions match TRBD1. The germline CDR1 and CDR2 sequences are SGHDT and YYEEEE. The CDR3 is 14 amino acids. V lost 4 bases to trimming and J lost 1 base; unmatched junction nucleotides: 4.

The gene calls are TRBV11-3 and TRBJ2-2, with a tentative D call TRBD1 (5 bases). This CDR3 has 14 residues. Trimming pared 1 base from V and 9 bases from J, leaving 12 bases between. The germline CDR1 and CDR2 sequences are SGHNT and YENEEA. The CDR3 here is CASSLVSGLRELFF. CDR3 coding DNA: TGTGCCAGCAGCTTAGTATCAGGGCTCAGGGAGCTGTTTTTT.

This clonotype has at least ten counts. The chain employs TRBV12-3 or TRBV12-4 and TRBJ2-1, with D possibly matching TRBD2 (6 bases). The V end was cut by 8 bases, the J end by 4 bases, with 15 bases between. This CDR3 spans 14 amino acids. CDR3 loop: CASREASEYNEQFF. For the CDR3, the DNA is TGTGCCAGCCGGGAAGCTAGCGAGTACAATGAGCAGTTCTTC.

This clonotype was detected many times. The chain recombines TRBV5-1 with TRBJ2-3; a possible D gene is TRBD1 (5 bases). V gave up 7 bases and J gave up 6 bases, with 15 bases separating them. Germline V gene sequence: CDR1 SGHRS, CDR2 YFSETQ. The CDR3 contains 13 residues. As DNA, the CDR3 is TGCGCCAGCTCACTACAGGTTAGGGATACGCAGTATTTT. Its protein is CASSLQVRDTQYF.